Following are 13 T cell receptor beta chains from one sample sequenced in a study of patients and donors after allogeneic stem cell transplantation. TCRdb analysed the RT-PCR reads with MiXCR anew, one entry per CDR3 protein. The data show roughly 150,000 distinct CDR3 sequences, approximately 22% seen once. Input material: blood, either unsorted or a sorted T cell fraction (not recorded which). These receptors all stem from a human donor who was either an allogeneic HSCT recipient or a stem cell or donor lymphocyte infusion donor (not recorded which). It is not recorded whose cells these are; they may come from a transplant donor.

This clonotype has ten or more counts. The rearrangement uses TRBV12-3 or TRBV12-4 and TRBJ1-5; possibly TRBD1 for D (5 bases). The CDR3 contains 13 residues. V lost 3 bases, J lost 5 bases, and 8 bases lay in between. The CDR3 DNA follows: TGTGCCAGCAGTTTTAAGGGGTATCAGCCCCAGCATTTT. It codes for CASSFKGYQPQHF.

The chain carries TRBV7-9 and TRBJ2-4, with D tentatively TRBD2 (6 bases). V lost 5 bases, J lost 2 bases, and 13 bases lay in between. Germline loops: CDR1 SEHNR, CDR2 FQNEAQ (reference sequence). The CDR3 covers 15 residues. CDR3 protein: CASSPPGGTKNIQYF. In DNA, the CDR3 is TGTGCCAGCAGCCCCCCCGGGGGAACCAAAAACATTCAGTACTTC.

The CDR3 protein is CSARDDGDEQYF. The CDR3 nucleotides read TGCAGTGCTAGAGATGACGGGGACGAGCAGTACTTC. The rearrangement links TRBV20-1 to TRBJ2-7, with a weak D call TRBD2 (5 bases). Trimming shortened V by 0 bases and J by 5 bases, and 8 bases separated the two germline ends. The CDR3 is 12 amino acids. Looked up from germline, CDR1 is DFQATT and CDR2 is SNEGSKA (reference sequence).

This chain joins TRBV29-1 and TRBJ2-1; D is perhaps TRBD2 (6 bases). The CDR3 loop spans 11 amino acids. Germline V CDR1 and CDR2: SQVTM, ANQGSEA. V lost 7 bases, J lost 4 bases, and 8 bases lay in between. Written as DNA, the CDR3 is TGCAGCGGGAGGGCGTACAATGAGCAGTTCTTC. Protein product: CSGRAYNEQFF.

The chain carries TRBV20-1 and TRBJ2-7; no firm D call. Germline-derived CDR1 and CDR2 are DFQATT and SNEGSKA (reference sequence). Trimming took 6 bases from V and 3 from J, leaving 18 bases between them. This CDR3 has 14 amino acids. The CDR3 DNA reads as TGCAGTGCCCCAGACCCCCGGGTTGGCTACGAGCAGTACTTC. This codes for CSAPDPRVGYEQYF.

This clonotype showed up just a few times. The chain links TRBV6-5 to TRBJ2-1, with a possible D match to TRBD1 (5 bases). CDR1 is MNHEY, CDR2 SVGAGI, per germline. CDR3 size: 14 residues. V was trimmed by 4 bases and J by 4 bases, leaving 11 bases between them. CDR3 in DNA: TGTGCCAGCAGTTGGCAGGGCCCTTACAATGAGCAGTTCTTC. It encodes CASSWQGPYNEQFF.

This chain uses TRBV4-1 with TRBJ2-3, with TRBD2 identical over 7 bases. Per the germline V gene, CDR1 is MGHRA and CDR2 is YSYEKL. The CDR3 extends over 16 amino acids. Trimming cost V 5 bases and J 4 bases; bases outside gene matches: 12. The CDR3 sequence: CASSAPTTSFADTQYF. The CDR3 bases are TGCGCCAGCAGCGCTCCCACGACTAGCTTCGCAGATACGCAGTATTTT.

V usage is TRBV19 and J usage is TRBJ1-4; TRBD1 is a possible D gene (5 bases). The CDR3 is made up of 15 amino acids. Germline V CDR1 and CDR2: LNHDA, SQIVND (reference sequence). V lost 6 bases and J lost 0, with 11 bases in between. The CDR3 region has the DNA TGTGCCAGTAGCCAAGGACAACCAACTAATGAAAAACTGTTTTTT. This codes for CASSQGQPTNEKLFF.

This clonotype was seen a handful of times. The CDR3 is CASSQGRGLALYNEQFF. The CDR3 DNA reads as TGCGCCAGCAGCCAAGGGAGGGGACTAGCGCTTTACAATGAGCAGTTCTTC. The chain recombines TRBV4-3 with TRBJ2-1, with 10 bases identical to TRBD2. CDR1 and CDR2 (germline): LGHNA, YSLEER. The V gene end was trimmed by 1 base and the J gene end by 4 bases; junction bases not matched to a gene: 7. This CDR3 contains 17 residues.

This chain uses TRBV6-6 with TRBJ2-7; 8 bases line up with TRBD2. The CDR3 extends over 14 amino acids. V shed 10 bases, J shed 1 base, and the junction held 9 bases outside the gene matches. Germline V gives CDR1 MNHNY, CDR2 SVGAGI (reference sequence). DNA of the CDR3: TGTGCCACCTCTCTAGGCGGGAGGTCCTACGAGCAGTACTTC. It specifies CATSLGGRSYEQYF.

The chain carries TRBV29-1 and TRBJ2-3, with 9 nucleotides matching TRBD1. This CDR3 region has 16 residues. CDR1 is SQVTM, CDR2 ANQGSEA, per germline. J gave up 4 bases and V 7 bases, and 15 bases lay outside the gene matches. The CDR3 here is CSAPGNRGQRPDTQYF. The CDR3 region has the DNA TGCAGCGCCCCCGGTAACAGGGGGCAAAGGCCAGATACGCAGTATTTT.

A few counts support this clonotype. CDR3 amino acids: CASSLGGSGPTYEQYF. The CDR3 bases are TGTGCCAGCAGCTTAGGAGGTAGCGGACCTACCTACGAGCAGTACTTC. The chain is built from TRBV7-9 and TRBJ2-7; D might be TRBD2 (6 bases). V lost 1 base and J lost 2, with 15 bases in between. This CDR3 comprises 16 residues. Germline V gene data show CDR1 as SEHNR and CDR2 as FQNEAQ (reference sequence).

CDR3: CASSVGGVMAGVMNTEAFF. The CDR3 DNA is TGTGCCAGCAGCGTAGGGGGTGTGATGGCCGGTGTAATGAACACTGAAGCTTTCTTT. The V call is TRBV9, the J call TRBJ1-1; D is unresolved. The CDR3 has 19 amino acids. CDR1 and CDR2 (germline): SGDLS, YYNGEE. V lost 0 bases, J lost 0 bases, and 21 bases lay in between. Filled out from reference TRBV9 and TRBJ1-1, the complete variable domain reads DSGVTQTPKHLITATGQRVTLRCSPRSGDLSVYWYQQSLDQGLQFLIQYYNGEERAKGNILERFSAQQFPDLHSELNLSSLELGDSALYFCASSVGGVMAGVMNTEAFFGQGTRLTVV.